This is a list of T cell receptor beta chains from one sample in a study of cytomegalovirus exposure and HLA in healthy donors. The assay was immunoSEQ multiplex PCR, and TCRdb's table has in-frame clones only and misses some. The sample totals 130,000 to 150,000 clones. Sequencing was carried out using PBMCs. These receptors were collected from a woman in her forties or fifties in good health and CMV-seronegative. The CDR3 runs from the conserved cysteine through the conserved F or W. Fields, in order: CDR3 length, V gene, CDR3 protein.

>15|TRBV19
CASSPRLAFQETQYF
>15|TRBV28
CASSFSTGNLYGHTF
>17|TRBV18
CASSPQAAGLFAYEQYF
>21|TRBV4-2
CASSQAWGLGGGLAGTDTQYF
>14|TRBV29-1
CSAATGRSNQPQHF
>14|TRBV5-1
CASSLSGGGETQYF
>13|TRBV5-4
CASSSPDGGELYF
>19|TRBV4-3
CASRQEGWPPGALNYGYTF
>14|TRBV19
CASSTLGIGNTIYF
>16|TRBV7-7
CASSQMPRTGSQPQHF
>14|TRBV2
CASSYLYEDNEQFF
>12|TRBV4-2
CASSQERETQYF
>14|TRBV27
CASSPDRLRTEAFF
>13|TRBV19
CASSIDPGGEQYF
>12|TRBV13
CASSLAGGIQYF
>12|TRBV6-1
CASSERDQPQHF
>13|TRBV30
CAWSVVQGTEAFF
>16|TRBV5-1
CASSPTAQGTNEKLFF
>13|TRBV11-3
CASSLGANNEQFF
>14|TRBV5-1
CASSLDPGGETQYF
>14|TRBV2
CASSPRTGWTEAFF
>11|TRBV14
CASSLLGGQFF
>15|TRBV28
CASGTGSHSNQPQHF
>16|TRBV19
CASSIAFGTNQETQYF
>14|TRBV6-5
CASSYEGTNEKLFF
>18|TRBV4-3
CASSQEPSGQGNFYGYTF
>14|TRBV5-1
CASSSLSGGDGYTF
>14|TRBV30
CAFPREANTGELFF
>15|TRBV9
CASSVGDGASVKLFF